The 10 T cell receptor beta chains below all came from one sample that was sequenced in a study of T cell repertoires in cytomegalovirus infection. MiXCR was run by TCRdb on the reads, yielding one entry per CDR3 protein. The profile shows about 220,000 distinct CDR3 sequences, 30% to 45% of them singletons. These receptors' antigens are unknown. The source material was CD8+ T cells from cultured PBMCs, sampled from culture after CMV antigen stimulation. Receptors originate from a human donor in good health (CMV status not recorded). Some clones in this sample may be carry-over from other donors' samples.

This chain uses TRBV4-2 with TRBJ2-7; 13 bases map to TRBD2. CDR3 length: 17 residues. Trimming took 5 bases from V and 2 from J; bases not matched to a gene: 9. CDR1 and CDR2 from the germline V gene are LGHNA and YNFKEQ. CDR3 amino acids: CASSSGTSGEKTYEQYF. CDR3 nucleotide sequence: TGTGCCAGCAGCTCCGGGACTAGCGGGGAAAAGACCTACGAGCAGTACTTC.

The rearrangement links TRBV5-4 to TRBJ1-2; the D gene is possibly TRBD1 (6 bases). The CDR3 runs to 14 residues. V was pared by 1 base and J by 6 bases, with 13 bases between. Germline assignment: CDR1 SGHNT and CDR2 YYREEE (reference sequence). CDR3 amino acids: CASSLSLGGDGYTF. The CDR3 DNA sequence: TGTGCCAGCAGCTTGTCTCTAGGGGGGGATGGCTACACCTTC.

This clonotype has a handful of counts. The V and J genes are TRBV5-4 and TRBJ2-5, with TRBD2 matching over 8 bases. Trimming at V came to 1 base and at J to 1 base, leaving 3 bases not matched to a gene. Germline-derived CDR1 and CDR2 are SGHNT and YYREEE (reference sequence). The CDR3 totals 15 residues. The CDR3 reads CASSLSSGAQETQYF. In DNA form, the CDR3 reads TGTGCCAGCAGCTTGAGTAGCGGGGCCCAAGAGACCCAGTACTTC.

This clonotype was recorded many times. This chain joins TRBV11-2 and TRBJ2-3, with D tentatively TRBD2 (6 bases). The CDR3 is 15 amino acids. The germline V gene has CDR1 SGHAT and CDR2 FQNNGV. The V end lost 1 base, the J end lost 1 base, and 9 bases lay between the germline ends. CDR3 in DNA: TGTGCCAGCAGCTTAGGCGGGATAGGCACAGATACGCAGTATTTT. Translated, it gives CASSLGGIGTDTQYF.

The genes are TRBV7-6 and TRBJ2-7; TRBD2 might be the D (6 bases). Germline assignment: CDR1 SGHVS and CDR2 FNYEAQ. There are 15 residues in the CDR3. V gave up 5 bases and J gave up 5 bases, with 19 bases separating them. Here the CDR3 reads CASSLRGREIDEQYF. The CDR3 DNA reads TGTGCCAGCAGCCTCCGGGGTCGGGAGATAGACGAGCAGTACTTC.

The CDR3 region has the DNA TGTGCCAGCAGTTTATTATATCTCCCCGACCCTGGGGCCAACGTCCTGACTTTC. Protein: CASSLLYLPDPGANVLTF. V gene TRBV28 combines with J gene TRBJ2-6; D gene ambiguous. Trimming shortened V by 1 base and J by 2 bases, and 15 bases separated the two germline ends. The CDR3 has 18 amino acids. Per the germline V gene, CDR1 is MDHEN and CDR2 is SYDVKM.

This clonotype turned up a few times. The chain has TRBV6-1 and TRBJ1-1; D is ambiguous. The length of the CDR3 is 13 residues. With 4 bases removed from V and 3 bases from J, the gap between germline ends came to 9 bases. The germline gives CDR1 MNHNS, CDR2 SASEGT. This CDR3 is CASSGRVDTEAFF. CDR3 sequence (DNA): TGTGCCAGCAGTGGGAGGGTTGACACTGAAGCTTTCTTT.

Here the CDR3 DNA reads TGTGCCAGCAGCCCAGTAGCGGGGGGGCCGGTTGAGACCCAGTACTTC. The encoded protein is CASSPVAGGPVETQYF. The V and J genes are TRBV11-2 and TRBJ2-5; 11 nucleotides align to TRBD2. The J segment lost 5 bases and the V segment lost 5 bases, leaving 10 bases of the junction unmatched. Germline loops: CDR1 SGHAT, CDR2 FQNNGV. The length of the CDR3 is 16 residues.

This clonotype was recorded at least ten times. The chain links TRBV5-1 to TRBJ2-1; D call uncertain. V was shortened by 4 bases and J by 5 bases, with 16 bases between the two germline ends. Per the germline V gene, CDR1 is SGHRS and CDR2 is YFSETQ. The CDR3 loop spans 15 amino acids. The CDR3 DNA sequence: TGCGCCAGCAGCGAAGTACAAGGGCTCAACAATGAGCAGTTCTTC. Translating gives CASSEVQGLNNEQFF.

The CDR3 here is CASKGVRQTIFNEKLFF. In nucleotides, the CDR3 is TGTGCCAGTAAAGGGGTTCGGCAGACGATATTTAATGAAAAACTGTTTTTT. The chain employs TRBV28 and TRBJ1-4, with TRBD1 as a possible D gene (5 bases). The CDR3 extends over 17 amino acids. The V end was cut by 9 bases, the J end by 4 bases, with 24 bases between. Germline V gene sequence: CDR1 MDHEN, CDR2 SYDVKM.